These 9 T cell receptor beta chains were sequenced from one sample in a study of T cell clonotyping in hematopoietic cell transplantation (dated by TCRdb to 2020 to 2023). Library prep was done by the immunoSEQ multiplex PCR assay. TCRdb provides this immuneACCESS table in a form limited to in-frame rearrangements. Some clones are lacking; in checked studies, under half of them reflect an unresolved V gene, and why the rest are absent is not known. The sample table shows about 9,400 clones, and about 79% are seen once. The ten most abundant clones make up about a sixth of the sample. The time point label, read with the paper, signifies: 180 days after allo-HCT. This material consisted of PBMCs, taken 180 days after allogeneic stem cell transplant. The receptors here all came from a male patient aged 40-50 years who had an allogeneic stem cell transplant from a related donor, so the T cells may come from the graft donor. Some clones in this sample may be carry-over from other donors' samples.

This sequence joins TRBV28 and TRBJ1-3; no definite D call. V was clipped by 7 bases and J by 2 bases, with 18 bases between them. Germline CDR1 and CDR2: MDHEN and SYDVKM. The CDR3 is made up of 16 amino acids. The CDR3 loop reads CASTDTPEIAGNTIYF. In DNA form, the CDR3 reads TGTGCCAGCACAGACACCCCTGAAATAGCTGGAAACACCATATATTTT.

This chain joins TRBV6-5 and TRBJ1-3, with D uncertain. Germline loops: CDR1 MNHEY, CDR2 SVGAGI. This CDR3 contains 13 residues. Trimming cost V 6 bases and J 7 bases, with 13 bases left between them. Written as DNA, the CDR3 is TGTGCCAGCAGCCCCTCATCCCGGAACACCATATATTTT. Translated: CASSPSSRNTIYF.

This chain uses TRBV6-5 with TRBJ2-2, with TRBD2 matching 7 bases. Unmatched junction bases numbered 11, after V lost 7 bases and J lost 6 bases. This CDR3 is built from 15 residues. CDR1 and CDR2 from the germline V gene are MNHEY and SVGAGI. CDR3 protein: CASTPFTSVSGELFF. As DNA, the CDR3 is TGTGCCAGCACCCCATTCACTAGCGTGTCCGGGGAGCTGTTTTTT.

This chain links TRBV6-5 with TRBJ2-7; 10 bases map to TRBD1. Germline lookup yields CDR1 MNHEY and CDR2 SVGAGI. The CDR3 runs 14 residues. V was clipped by 2 bases and J by 4 bases; unmatched bases: 2. The CDR3 spells CASSYGTGVYEQYF. The DNA for the CDR3 is TGTGCCAGCAGTTACGGGACAGGGGTATACGAGCAGTACTTC.

The V and J genes are TRBV5-1 and TRBJ1-1; D is perhaps TRBD1 (6 bases). Germline V lookup: CDR1 SGHRS, CDR2 YFSETQ. The CDR3 contains 14 residues. V gave up 4 bases and J gave up 3 bases, with 13 bases separating them. CDR3 protein: CASSLVDSYTEAFF. The CDR3 coding sequence is TGCGCCAGCAGCCTGGTGGACAGTTACACTGAAGCTTTCTTT.

The rearrangement uses TRBV5-4 and TRBJ1-1; D gene uncertain. The length of the CDR3 is 12 residues. V lost 2 bases, J lost 5 bases, and 7 bases lay in between. Germline CDR1 is SGHNT and CDR2 is YYREEE (reference sequence). CDR3 region: CASSFRGTEAFF. In DNA, the CDR3 is TGTGCCAGCAGCTTCCGCGGGACTGAAGCTTTCTTT. Filled out from reference TRBV5-4 and TRBJ1-1, the complete variable domain reads ETGVTQSPTHLIKTRGQQVTLRCSSQSGHNTVSWYQQALGQGPQFIFQYYREEENGRGNFPPRFSGLQFPNYSSELNVNALELDDSALYLCASSFRGTEAFFGQGTRLTVV.

This chain uses TRBV4-3 with TRBJ2-5; 13 bases line up with TRBD2. J gave up 2 bases and V 4 bases, and 7 bases lay outside the gene matches. The CDR3 runs to 17 residues. CDR1 and CDR2 (germline): LGHNA, YSLEER. The CDR3 here is CASSPLTSGGTQETQYF. The DNA for the CDR3 is TGCGCCAGCAGCCCTCTGACTAGCGGGGGGACTCAAGAGACCCAGTACTTC.

The J gene is TRBJ2-5, the V gene TRBV7-9, with TRBD1 identical over 7 bases. The V and J ends lost 4 bases and 4 bases, in that order; junction bases with no gene match: 18. This CDR3 region has 18 residues. Per the germline V gene, CDR1 is SEHNR and CDR2 is FQNEAQ (reference sequence). The CDR3 nucleotides are TGTGCCAGCAGCTCAAAAGGAGTGAGACAGGGTCACGCAGAGACCCAGTACTTC. Translating gives CASSSKGVRQGHAETQYF.

The genes are TRBV27 and TRBJ1-1; D remains ambiguous. The germline V gene has CDR1 MNHEY and CDR2 SMNVEV (reference sequence). Trimming took 6 bases from V and 6 from J, leaving 23 bases between them. The CDR3 is made up of 16 amino acids. The CDR3 bases are TGTGCCAGCAGGGAATACAAAGGGCCGACACACGCTGAAGCTTTCTTT. Translation gives CASREYKGPTHAEAFF.